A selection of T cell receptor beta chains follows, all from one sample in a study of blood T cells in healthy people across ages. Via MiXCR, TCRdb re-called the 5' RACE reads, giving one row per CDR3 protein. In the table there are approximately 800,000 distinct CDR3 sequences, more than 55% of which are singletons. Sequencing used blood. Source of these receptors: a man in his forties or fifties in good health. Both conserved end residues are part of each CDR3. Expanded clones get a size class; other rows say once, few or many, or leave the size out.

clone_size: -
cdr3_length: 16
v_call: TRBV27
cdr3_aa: CASSSSGKWAKNIQYF

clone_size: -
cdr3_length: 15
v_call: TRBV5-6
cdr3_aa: CASSSDRNFYNEQFF

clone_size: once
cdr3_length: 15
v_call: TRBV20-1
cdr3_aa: CSARALAGSYNEQFF

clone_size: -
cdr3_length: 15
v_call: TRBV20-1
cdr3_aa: CSARDSGPNTGELFF

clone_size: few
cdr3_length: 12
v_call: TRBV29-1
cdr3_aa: CSVEESVAGYTF

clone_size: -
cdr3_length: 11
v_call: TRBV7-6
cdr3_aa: CASSSVHEQFF

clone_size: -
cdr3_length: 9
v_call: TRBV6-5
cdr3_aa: CAIYSPLHF

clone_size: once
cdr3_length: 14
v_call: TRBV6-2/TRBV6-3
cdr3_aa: CASRDGGKGGEQFF

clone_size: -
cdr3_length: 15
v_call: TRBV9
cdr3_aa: CASSQDVGANEKLFF

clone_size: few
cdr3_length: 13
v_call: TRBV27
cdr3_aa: CASSLSRGRAQYF

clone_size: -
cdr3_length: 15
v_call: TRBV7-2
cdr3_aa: CASSSGIAGIETQYF

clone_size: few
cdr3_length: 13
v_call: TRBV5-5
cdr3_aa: CASSYAQGNGYTF

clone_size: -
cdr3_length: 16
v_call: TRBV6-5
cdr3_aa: CASTLAASGSSDTQYF

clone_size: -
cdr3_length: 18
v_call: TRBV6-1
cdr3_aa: CASERVFSGRGTYNEQFF

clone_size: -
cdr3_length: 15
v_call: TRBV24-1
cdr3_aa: CATSGQGLAGETQYF

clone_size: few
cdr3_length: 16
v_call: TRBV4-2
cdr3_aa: CASSQEDREYNSPLHF

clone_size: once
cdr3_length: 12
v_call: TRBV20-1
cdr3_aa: CSPSGESYGYTF

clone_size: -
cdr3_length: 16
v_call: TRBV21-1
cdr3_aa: CASRSGRAAGANVLTF

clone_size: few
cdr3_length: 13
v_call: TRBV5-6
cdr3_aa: CASSGQGVYGYTF

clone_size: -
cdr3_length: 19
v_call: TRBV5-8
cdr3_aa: CASSLEFGGRGRFSSEAFF

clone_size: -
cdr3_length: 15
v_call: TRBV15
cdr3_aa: CATSTRLAGQETQYF

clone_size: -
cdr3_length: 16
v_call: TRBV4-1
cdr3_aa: CASSHLGQVVVEKLFF

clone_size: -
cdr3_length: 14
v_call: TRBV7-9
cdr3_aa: CASSLTGAQNIQYF

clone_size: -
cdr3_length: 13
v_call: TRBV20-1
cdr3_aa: CSADSLQKETQYF

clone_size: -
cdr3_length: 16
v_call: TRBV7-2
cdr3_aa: CASSLDAVPVNTEAFF

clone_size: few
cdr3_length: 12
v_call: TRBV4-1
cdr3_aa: CASSPVDNEQFF

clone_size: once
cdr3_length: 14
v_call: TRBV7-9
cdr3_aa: CASSLGTPSSGYTF

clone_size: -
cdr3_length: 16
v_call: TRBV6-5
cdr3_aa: CASSSATGHISNEQFF

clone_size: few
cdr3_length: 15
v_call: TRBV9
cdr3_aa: CASSVSGSLNYEQYF

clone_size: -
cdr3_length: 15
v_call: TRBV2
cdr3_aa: CASSEVGRGADTQYF

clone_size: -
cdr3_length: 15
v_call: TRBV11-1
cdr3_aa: CASSSFDRGEETQYF

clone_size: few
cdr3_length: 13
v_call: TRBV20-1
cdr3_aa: CSGQQDSNYGYTF

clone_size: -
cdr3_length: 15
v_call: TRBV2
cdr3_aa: CASSPTSGRGETQYF

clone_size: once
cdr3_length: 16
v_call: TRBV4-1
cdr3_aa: CASSQDRREARNIQYF

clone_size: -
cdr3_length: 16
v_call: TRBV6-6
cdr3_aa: CASSYGIRQMNTEAFF

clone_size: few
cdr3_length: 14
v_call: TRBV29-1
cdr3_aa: CSAGGLAGETEQYF

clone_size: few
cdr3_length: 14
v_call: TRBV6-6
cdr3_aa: CASRIDRINQPQHF

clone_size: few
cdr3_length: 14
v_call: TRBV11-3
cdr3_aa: CASSFLGSISEQFF

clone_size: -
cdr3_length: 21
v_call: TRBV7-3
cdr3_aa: CASSLTGGSGLAVSGANVLTF

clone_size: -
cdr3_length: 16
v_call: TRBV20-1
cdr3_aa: CSAIRGQGPGRDTQYF

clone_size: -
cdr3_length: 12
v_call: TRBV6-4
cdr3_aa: CASSDSYFEAFF